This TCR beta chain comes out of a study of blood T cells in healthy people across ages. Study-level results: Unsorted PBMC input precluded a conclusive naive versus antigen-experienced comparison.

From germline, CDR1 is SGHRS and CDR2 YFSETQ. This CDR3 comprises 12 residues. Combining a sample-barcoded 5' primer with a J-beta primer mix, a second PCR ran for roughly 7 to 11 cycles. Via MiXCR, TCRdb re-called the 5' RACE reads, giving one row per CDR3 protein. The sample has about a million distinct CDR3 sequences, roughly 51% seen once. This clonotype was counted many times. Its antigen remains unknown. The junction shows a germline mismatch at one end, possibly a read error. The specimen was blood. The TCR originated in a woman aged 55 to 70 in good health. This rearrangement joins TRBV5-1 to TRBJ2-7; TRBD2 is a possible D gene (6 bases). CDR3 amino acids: CASSFGGYEQYF. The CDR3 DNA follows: TGTGCCAGCAGCTTCGGGGGTTACGAGCAGTACTTC.